The 6 T cell receptor beta chains presented below share a single source sample, sequenced in a study of OX40 agonist ivuxolimab in advanced cancers. The protocol was immunoSEQ multiplex PCR, while the TCRdb copy is restricted to in-frame clones and leaves out a portion. This sample has approximately 59,000 clones, with 80% to 90% found just once. The sample consisted of CD4+ or CD8+ T cells sorted from blood, taken in a trial of the OX40 agonist ivuxolimab. The receptors stem from an adult with an advanced solid tumor such as melanoma, head and neck, liver or kidney cancer.

In DNA, the CDR3 is TGTGCCAGCAGTGCCGCGACAGGGAAGGGCCCTTATGGCTACACCTTC. It encodes CASSAATGKGPYGYTF. The rearrangement uses TRBV27 and TRBJ1-2; 7 bases agree with TRBD1. V was clipped by 5 bases and J by 5 bases; unmatched bases: 14. The CDR3 has 16 residues. Germline V CDR1 and CDR2: MNHEY, SMNVEV (reference sequence).

J is TRBJ2-7 and V is TRBV27; the match to TRBD1 covers 7 bases. Germline V CDR1 and CDR2: MNHEY, SMNVEV (reference sequence). This CDR3 is 16 amino acids long. The trim removed 6 bases at V and 3 bases at J, leaving 14 bases unmatched. The CDR3 DNA sequence: TGTGCCAGCAGCACCAAGTGGGGACAGAATCTCTACGAGCAGTACTTC. Protein: CASSTKWGQNLYEQYF.

The chain combines TRBV7-9 with TRBJ2-1, with a tentative D call TRBD2 (6 bases). Germline CDR1 is SEHNR and CDR2 is FQNEAQ (reference sequence). This CDR3 comprises 17 residues. Trimming left V 6 bases short and J 7 bases short, with 25 bases between. Written as DNA, the CDR3 is TGTGCCAGCAGTTCCGTACGGGGAGGAATCAGCAGAAATGAGCAGTTCTTC. It yields the protein CASSSVRGGISRNEQFF.

This sequence joins TRBV6-5 and TRBJ1-2; TRBD1 is a possible D gene (5 bases). Trimming took 10 bases from V and 8 from J, leaving 20 bases between them. This CDR3 is 13 amino acids long. The germline V gene encodes CDR1 MNHEY and CDR2 SVGAGI. CDR3 nucleotides: TGTGCCATCCGTGGGGCTGGGGGGGGAGGCTACACCTTC. Its protein is CAIRGAGGGGYTF.

This clone showed up just a few times. The chain is built from TRBV6-1 and TRBJ2-4, with 13 positions matching TRBD2. The germline V gene has CDR1 MNHNS and CDR2 SASEGT. The CDR3 runs 14 residues. J lost 7 bases, V lost 8 bases, and 5 bases had no gene match. CDR3 DNA sequence: TGTGCCAGCGGACTAGCGGGGGTTAGGAACATTCAGTACTTC. Translating gives CASGLAGVRNIQYF.

V gene TRBV4-1 combines with J gene TRBJ1-2, with a tentative D call TRBD1 (5 bases). V was cut by 1 base and J by 7 bases, with 16 bases left in between. From germline, CDR1 is MGHRA and CDR2 YSYEKL. There are 15 residues in the CDR3. The CDR3, as DNA: TGCGCCAGCAGCCAAGCATTGGGGGGGACGGGTGGCTACACCTTC. It codes for CASSQALGGTGGYTF.